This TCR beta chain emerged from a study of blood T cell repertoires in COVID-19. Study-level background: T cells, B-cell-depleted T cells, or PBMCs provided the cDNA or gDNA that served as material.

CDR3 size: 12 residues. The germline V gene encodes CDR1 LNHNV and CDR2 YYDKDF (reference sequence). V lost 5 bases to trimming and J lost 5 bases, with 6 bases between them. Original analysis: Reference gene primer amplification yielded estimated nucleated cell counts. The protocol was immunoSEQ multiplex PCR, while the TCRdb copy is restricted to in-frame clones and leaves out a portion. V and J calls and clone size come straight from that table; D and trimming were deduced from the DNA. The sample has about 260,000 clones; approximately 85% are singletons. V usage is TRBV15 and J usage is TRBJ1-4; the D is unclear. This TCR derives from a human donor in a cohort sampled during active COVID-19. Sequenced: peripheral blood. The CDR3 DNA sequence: TGTGCCACCAGCTGGCCGAATGAAAAACTGTTTTTT. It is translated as CATSWPNEKLFF.